These 2 T cell receptor beta chains were all obtained from the same sample, sequenced in a study of beta chain features in type 1 diabetes (dated by TCRdb to the late 2010s). The library was obtained by the immunoSEQ multiplex PCR assay. The entire amount of isolated RNA was reverse transcribed using the High Capacity cDNA Reverse Transcription Kit, so the sequenced TCRB transcripts were expressed ones. TCRdb obtained this table from immuneACCESS and retained in-frame rearrangements with V and J assigned. These tables miss some clones; where compared with another copy, unresolved V genes account for less than half of the shortfall, and the remainder is unexplained. Recorded for this sample are fewer than 900,000 clones; about a sixth of them occurred a single time. Around 0.02% of the sample rests with the top ten. Sequenced: naive CD4+ T cells from blood. Interpreted using the paper, the cell subset or site label stands for: true naive CD4+ T cells. The source of these receptors is a woman between 18 and 29 years old in good health.

This clone was counted a few times. The chain couples TRBV10-3 to TRBJ2-3; TRBD2 aligns across 10 bases. Germline V CDR1 and CDR2: ENHRY, SYGVKD. CDR3 length: 14 amino acids. V gave up 10 bases and J gave up 0 bases; unmatched junction bases: 4. For the CDR3, the DNA is TGTGCCAAAACTAGCGGGGCTAGCACAGATACGCAGTATTTT. This gives the protein CAKTSGASTDTQYF.

The CDR3 coding sequence is TGCGCCAGCAGCACCGACAGGGGTCCGGGGGAAGAGACCCAGTACTTC. Its protein is CASSTDRGPGEETQYF. The chain recombines TRBV5-1 with TRBJ2-5; 8 bases line up with TRBD1. Losses at the gene ends were 4 bases for V and 3 bases for J; bases not matched to a gene: 11. The CDR3 runs to 16 residues. Per the germline V gene, CDR1 is SGHRS and CDR2 is YFSETQ.